The source of this T cell receptor beta chain is a study of naive and memory T cell subsets. The study, taken as a whole, reports: A few larger clonotypes appeared in naive repertoires, especially CD8, possibly memory cells re-expressing CD45RA. Naive and memory subsets had different power law exponents for TCR abundance.

CDR1 is DFQATT and CDR2 is SNEGSKA in the germline V gene (reference sequence). The length of the CDR3 is 14 residues. Unmatched junction bases numbered 7, after V lost 3 bases and J lost 6 bases. An equimolar mix of two oligonucleotides served as the beta constant-region primer for TRBC1 and TRBC2. Four rounds of PCR amplified the ligated cDNA using nested alpha and beta constant-region primers plus SP2. Ligation attached a single-stranded oligonucleotide with a 12-nucleotide UMI and the SP2 primer to the cDNA 3' end. Using its own MiXCR run on the UMI-ligation and nested PCR reads, TCRdb lists one record per CDR3 protein. The table has roughly 83,000 distinct CDR3 sequences, 11% seen once; the top ten hold roughly 0.13%. This clonotype was counted ten times or more. The antigen is undetermined.

Sequencing was performed on naive CD4+ T cells from blood. This chain uses TRBV20-1 with TRBJ2-7; TRBD2 aligns across 11 bases. This receptor was taken from a human donor in good health. The CDR3 sequence is CSASRLAGPVEQYF. The CDR3 DNA reads TGCAGTGCTAGCCGACTAGCGGGGCCGGTCGAGCAGTACTTC.